Listed below are T cell receptor beta chains from one sample, sequenced in a study of shared clonotypes between healthy human individuals. Assay used: immunoSEQ multiplex PCR; TCRdb lists only in-frame clones, some missing. In the table there are around 1.9 million clones, more than 85% of which are singletons. Specimen: naive CD8+ T cells from PBMCs. These receptors came from a man younger than 30 in good health. Some clones in this sample may be carry-over from other donors' samples. Both conserved end residues are part of each CDR3. D genes are given only for firm matches. Only part of the rows carry a size: once, few, many, or a class if the clone is expanded.

-,TRBV15,-,TRBJ2-7,CATSTRAGRIYEQYF,TGTGCCACCAGCACTCGAGCGGGTAGGATTTACGAGCAGTACTTC
-,TRBV2,-,TRBJ2-7,CASEDKALSYEQYF,TGTGCCAGCGAGGACAAGGCCCTCTCCTACGAGCAGTACTTC
-,TRBV21-1,-,TRBJ2-7,CARKPIAGQYF,TGTGCCAGGAAGCCAATAGCGGGGCAGTACTTC
-,TRBV11-2,-,TRBJ2-7,CASSLTFPPYEQYF,TGTGCCAGCAGCCTAACGTTCCCCCCCTACGAGCAGTACTTC
-,TRBV6-5,-,TRBJ2-7,CASSSDLLEQYF,TGTGCCAGCAGTTCCGACCTCCTCGAGCAGTACTTC
-,TRBV7-9,-,TRBJ2-2,CASSFPGQTNTGELFF,TGTGCCAGCAGCTTTCCGGGGCAGACGAACACCGGGGAGCTGTTTTTT
-,TRBV7-9,-,TRBJ1-2,CASSLSTRYNGYTF,TGTGCCAGCAGCTTATCTACCCGATATAATGGCTACACCTTC
-,TRBV28,TRBD1,TRBJ2-5,CASRLNQWTRDRGLVGLETQYF,TGTGCCAGCAGACTAAACCAATGGACCCGGGACAGGGGGCTGGTAGGGTTAGAGACCCAGTACTTC
-,TRBV4-2,-,TRBJ2-7,CASSQEMGGTYEQYF,TGTGCCAGCAGCCAAGAGATGGGCGGGACCTACGAGCAGTACTTC
-,TRBV6-5,TRBD1,TRBJ2-2,CASSSGGPGELFF,TGTGCCAGCAGCTCAGGGGGCCCCGGGGAGCTGTTTTTT
-,TRBV11-2,TRBD2,TRBJ2-7,CASSLAFAGANEQYF,TGTGCCAGCAGCTTAGCTTTTGCGGGAGCAAACGAGCAGTACTTC
-,TRBV10-3,-,TRBJ2-7,CAISEPRVTGLSYEQYF,TGTGCCATCAGTGAGCCTCGGGTCACAGGCCTCTCCTACGAGCAGTACTTC
-,TRBV14,TRBD2,TRBJ2-1,CASSQAGARLVEQFF,TGTGCCAGCAGTCAAGCGGGAGCGCGGTTGGTTGAGCAGTTCTTC
once,TRBV19,-,TRBJ2-1,CASSSRGDSYNEQFF,TGTGCCAGTAGTAGTCGTGGTGATTCCTACAATGAGCAGTTCTTC
-,TRBV29-1,TRBD2,TRBJ2-1,CSATGTSGSYNEQFF,TGCAGCGCCACCGGGACTAGCGGTTCCTACAATGAGCAGTTCTTC
-,TRBV7-3,-,TRBJ2-5,CASSFDGGRKETQYF,TGTGCCAGCAGCTTCGACGGGGGGCGGAAAGAGACCCAGTACTTC
-,TRBV27,-,TRBJ1-1,CASRRRGDTEAFF,TGTGCCAGCAGGCGTCGAGGGGACACTGAAGCTTTCTTT
-,TRBV15,TRBD1,TRBJ1-2,CATSRDISDREIGGYTF,TGTGCCACCAGCAGAGATATATCGGACAGGGAAATTGGTGGCTACACCTTC